Listed below are T cell receptor beta chains from one sample, sequenced in a study of T cell changes during pregnancy in multiple sclerosis. Repertoires were generated with immunoSEQ multiplex PCR, while TCRdb's copy carries only in-frame clones and drops some. The data hold about 72,000 clones, with around 90% observed a single time. The sample consisted of peripheral blood, taken in the first trimester of pregnancy. Receptors originate from a female donor in good health, enrolled as a control in a pregnancy study. CDR3s include the opening cysteine and the closing phenylalanine or tryptophan. D genes are given only for firm matches. A clone size is listed for some rows: how often the clone was seen (once, few, many), or a class if it is expanded.

D gene: TRBD2; clone size: .; J gene: TRBJ2-1; V gene: TRBV5-1; CDR3 DNA: TGCGCCAGCAGCCCTAGCGGAGGGTACAATGAGCAGTTCTTC; CDR3 protein: CASSPSGGYNEQFF
D gene: TRBD1; clone size: .; J gene: TRBJ2-5; V gene: TRBV7-9; CDR3 DNA: TGTGCCAGCAGCCCAATCGGACAGGGGCTTGAGCCCCAGTACTTC; CDR3 protein: CASSPIGQGLEPQYF
D gene: .; clone size: .; J gene: TRBJ2-2; V gene: TRBV2; CDR3 DNA: TGTGCCAGCAGTCGGGACACCGGGGAGCTGTTTTTT; CDR3 protein: CASSRDTGELFF
D gene: .; clone size: .; J gene: TRBJ2-3; V gene: TRBV20-1; CDR3 DNA: TGCAGTGCCGCGAGAGATACGCAGTATTTT; CDR3 protein: CSAARDTQYF
D gene: TRBD1; clone size: .; J gene: TRBJ1-2; V gene: TRBV10-3; CDR3 DNA: TGTGCCATCAGTGAGTTGGACAGGGGCGATGGCTACACCTTC; CDR3 protein: CAISELDRGDGYTF
D gene: .; clone size: .; J gene: TRBJ1-2; V gene: TRBV5-1; CDR3 DNA: TGCGCCAGCATCCAACAACCAGGGGACCGGTATGGCTACACCTTC; CDR3 protein: CASIQQPGDRYGYTF
D gene: TRBD2; clone size: .; J gene: TRBJ2-1; V gene: TRBV30; CDR3 DNA: TGTGCCTGGAGTCCCCTAGCGGGACTTGAGCAGTTCTTC; CDR3 protein: CAWSPLAGLEQFF
D gene: .; clone size: .; J gene: TRBJ1-4; V gene: TRBV28; CDR3 DNA: TGTGCCAGCAGTTTATCGGGGGAGGGGCCTGAAAAACTGTTTTTT; CDR3 protein: CASSLSGEGPEKLFF
D gene: TRBD1; clone size: .; J gene: TRBJ2-3; V gene: TRBV18; CDR3 DNA: TGTGCCAGCTCACCGCAACCGGGACAGGGGGTGTATTTGCAGTATTTT; CDR3 protein: CASSPQPGQGVYLQYF
D gene: .; clone size: .; J gene: TRBJ1-1; V gene: TRBV5-8; CDR3 DNA: TGTGCCAGCAGCTTGACTGGTCGGGCTGAAGCTTTCTTT; CDR3 protein: CASSLTGRAEAFF
D gene: TRBD2; clone size: .; J gene: TRBJ2-7; V gene: TRBV29-1; CDR3 DNA: TGCAGCGTTGTCTCGGGACTAGCGGGCTACGAGCAGTACTTC; CDR3 protein: CSVVSGLAGYEQYF
D gene: .; clone size: .; J gene: TRBJ2-7; V gene: TRBV5-1; CDR3 DNA: TGCGCCAGCAGCTTGGAGGGGCTCGAGCAGTACTTC; CDR3 protein: CASSLEGLEQYF
D gene: TRBD1; clone size: .; J gene: TRBJ2-7; V gene: TRBV5-1; CDR3 DNA: TGCGCCAGCAGCTTGGCGGGACAGCACTACGAGCAGTACTTC; CDR3 protein: CASSLAGQHYEQYF
D gene: .; clone size: .; J gene: TRBJ2-5; V gene: TRBV7-8; CDR3 DNA: TGTGCCAGCAGCTTAAGTATGGCGGGCGCAGCGAATGAAGAGACCCAGTACTTC; CDR3 protein: CASSLSMAGAANEETQYF
D gene: TRBD1; clone size: .; J gene: TRBJ1-3; V gene: TRBV7-9; CDR3 DNA: TGTGCCAGCAGCTTTCTACATTATAGGGGGCAAAACACCATATATTTT; CDR3 protein: CASSFLHYRGQNTIYF
D gene: TRBD2; clone size: .; J gene: TRBJ2-7; V gene: TRBV30; CDR3 DNA: TGTGCCTGGACTAGCGGAGTATACGAGCAGTACTTC; CDR3 protein: CAWTSGVYEQYF
D gene: TRBD1; clone size: .; J gene: TRBJ2-7; V gene: TRBV2; CDR3 DNA: TGTGCCAGCACGGGAACCGGGACAGGGACTGAGCAGTACTTC; CDR3 protein: CASTGTGTGTEQYF
D gene: TRBD2; clone size: .; J gene: TRBJ2-1; V gene: TRBV11-3; CDR3 DNA: TGTGCCAGCAGCTTAGGTTACGTGGCGGGAGGGCTCGATGAGCAGTTCTTC; CDR3 protein: CASSLGYVAGGLDEQFF
D gene: .; clone size: once; J gene: TRBJ1-3; V gene: TRBV13; CDR3 DNA: TGTGCCAGCCTAGACAGTTTTTTCTCTGGAAACACCATATATTTT; CDR3 protein: CASLDSFFSGNTIYF
D gene: TRBD2; clone size: .; J gene: TRBJ2-2; V gene: TRBV2; CDR3 DNA: TGTGCCAGCAGGGTTTTAGCGGGAGGAAACACCGGGGAGCTGTTTTTT; CDR3 protein: CASRVLAGGNTGELFF
D gene: .; clone size: .; J gene: TRBJ2-2; V gene: TRBV27; CDR3 DNA: TGTGCCAGCAGGTCCCTATGGGGCCTCGCGACCGGGGAGCTGTTTTTT; CDR3 protein: CASRSLWGLATGELFF
D gene: .; clone size: .; J gene: TRBJ2-5; V gene: TRBV6-1; CDR3 DNA: TGTGCCAGCAATATTGACAGCCAAGAGACCCAGTACTTC; CDR3 protein: CASNIDSQETQYF
D gene: TRBD1; clone size: .; J gene: TRBJ2-7; V gene: TRBV15; CDR3 DNA: TGTGCCACCAGCAGAGCTGGACAGGGCTACGAGCAGTACTTC; CDR3 protein: CATSRAGQGYEQYF
D gene: .; clone size: .; J gene: TRBJ2-7; V gene: TRBV2; CDR3 DNA: TGTGCCAGCACCCGAGATAGACAGAACTACGAGCAGTACTTC; CDR3 protein: CASTRDRQNYEQYF
D gene: TRBD2; clone size: .; J gene: TRBJ2-7; V gene: TRBV5-1; CDR3 DNA: TGCGCCAGCAGCAGCATAGCGGGAGGAGAAGGGGCCTACGAGCAGTACTTC; CDR3 protein: CASSSIAGGEGAYEQYF
D gene: .; clone size: .; J gene: TRBJ2-7; V gene: TRBV4-2; CDR3 DNA: TGTGCCAGCAGCTGGTTCTTCAGGCGCTCTGCCACCTCCTACGAGCAGTACTTC; CDR3 protein: CASSWFFRRSATSYEQYF
D gene: .; clone size: .; J gene: TRBJ1-2; V gene: TRBV19; CDR3 DNA: TGTGCCAGTAGTGATTGGGCCCAGGGGACTACTGGCTACACCTTC; CDR3 protein: CASSDWAQGTTGYTF
D gene: TRBD2; clone size: .; J gene: TRBJ2-7; V gene: TRBV5-8; CDR3 DNA: TGTGCCAGCAACCTCCCGGGACTAGGAGTATACGAGCAGTACTTC; CDR3 protein: CASNLPGLGVYEQYF
D gene: TRBD2; clone size: .; J gene: TRBJ2-1; V gene: TRBV5-1; CDR3 DNA: TGCGCCAGCAGCTTGGCCGTACTAGCGGGAGATTATGAGCAGTTCTTC; CDR3 protein: CASSLAVLAGDYEQFF
D gene: TRBD1; clone size: .; J gene: TRBJ1-3; V gene: TRBV6-1; CDR3 DNA: TGTGCCAGCAGTCAACAGGGGATTGCAAACACCATATATTTT; CDR3 protein: CASSQQGIANTIYF
D gene: TRBD1; clone size: once; J gene: TRBJ2-1; V gene: TRBV11-2; CDR3 DNA: TGTGCCAGCAGCTTGGGGACAGGAAGTTCCTACAATGAGCAGTTCTTC; CDR3 protein: CASSLGTGSSYNEQFF
D gene: .; clone size: .; J gene: TRBJ2-7; V gene: TRBV5-6; CDR3 DNA: TGTGCCAGCAGCTTCCAGCAGGCTTACGAGCAGTACTTC; CDR3 protein: CASSFQQAYEQYF
D gene: .; clone size: .; J gene: TRBJ2-5; V gene: TRBV5-6; CDR3 DNA: TGTGCCAGCAGCTTTCAGGAGACCCAGTACTTC; CDR3 protein: CASSFQETQYF
D gene: .; clone size: .; J gene: TRBJ2-6; V gene: TRBV7-9; CDR3 DNA: TGTGCCAGCAGCTTAGTCAGGGGAGGGGCCAACGTCCTGACTTTC; CDR3 protein: CASSLVRGGANVLTF
D gene: TRBD2; clone size: .; J gene: TRBJ2-3; V gene: TRBV5-1; CDR3 DNA: TGCGCCAGCAGCCCGGGTCTAGCGGGAGGGGCGCAGTATTTT; CDR3 protein: CASSPGLAGGAQYF
D gene: TRBD2; clone size: .; J gene: TRBJ2-7; V gene: TRBV29-1; CDR3 DNA: TGCAGCGTACTTCTAGCGGGGGACTCCTACGAGCAGTACTTC; CDR3 protein: CSVLLAGDSYEQYF
D gene: TRBD1; clone size: .; J gene: TRBJ2-1; V gene: TRBV2; CDR3 DNA: TGTGCCAGCAGTGGGACAGGGGTTGATGAGCAGTTCTTC; CDR3 protein: CASSGTGVDEQFF
D gene: TRBD1; clone size: once; J gene: TRBJ1-2; V gene: TRBV4-1; CDR3 DNA: TGCGCCAGCAGCCAAGATAGGACAGGGGATCACTATGGCTACACCTTC; CDR3 protein: CASSQDRTGDHYGYTF
D gene: TRBD1; clone size: .; J gene: TRBJ1-3; V gene: TRBV2; CDR3 DNA: TGTGCCAGCAGTGAACGGGACAGGGTAGGAGGAAACACCATATATTTT; CDR3 protein: CASSERDRVGGNTIYF
D gene: .; clone size: .; J gene: TRBJ2-1; V gene: TRBV13; CDR3 DNA: TGTGCCAGCAGCTTAGACTCAAACAATGAGCAGTTCTTC; CDR3 protein: CASSLDSNNEQFF
D gene: .; clone size: .; J gene: TRBJ2-7; V gene: TRBV4-1; CDR3 DNA: TGCGCCAGCAGCCAAGATCAGGGAGGTGGCTACGAGCAGTACTTC; CDR3 protein: CASSQDQGGGYEQYF
D gene: .; clone size: .; J gene: TRBJ2-7; V gene: TRBV5-5; CDR3 DNA: TGTGCCAGCAGCTTCAAACAGGTCTGGCACGAGCAGTACTTC; CDR3 protein: CASSFKQVWHEQYF
D gene: TRBD2; clone size: .; J gene: TRBJ2-7; V gene: TRBV4-1; CDR3 DNA: TGCGCCAGCAGCCCTAGCGGGATTAACTCCTACGAGCAGTACTTC; CDR3 protein: CASSPSGINSYEQYF
D gene: TRBD1; clone size: .; J gene: TRBJ1-2; V gene: TRBV7-9; CDR3 DNA: TGTGCCAGCAGCCGGACAGGGCAGGGCTACACCTTC; CDR3 protein: CASSRTGQGYTF
D gene: .; clone size: .; J gene: TRBJ2-7; V gene: TRBV5-4; CDR3 DNA: TGTGCCAGCTCACAGGGTCTCGGGGACGAGCAGTACTTC; CDR3 protein: CASSQGLGDEQYF
D gene: .; clone size: .; J gene: TRBJ1-1; V gene: TRBV29-1; CDR3 DNA: TGCAGCACCCTAACGGGAGATAGTGGGCCTTTCTTT; CDR3 protein: CSTLTGDSGPFF
D gene: TRBD1; clone size: once; J gene: TRBJ1-5; V gene: TRBV18; CDR3 DNA: TGTGCCAGCTCTCCTGGACAGGAGGCTCAGCCCCAGCATTTT; CDR3 protein: CASSPGQEAQPQHF
D gene: TRBD1; clone size: .; J gene: TRBJ2-7; V gene: TRBV6-1; CDR3 DNA: TGTGCCAGCGCCCTGGGACAGGGGGGGGTCTACGAGCAGTACTTC; CDR3 protein: CASALGQGGVYEQYF
D gene: .; clone size: .; J gene: TRBJ2-1; V gene: TRBV13; CDR3 DNA: TGTGCCAGCAGCCTCTTAGCGGAGTCCAGCTACAATGAGCAGTTCTTC; CDR3 protein: CASSLLAESSYNEQFF